This is a list of T cell receptor beta chains from one sample in a study of blood T cell repertoires in COVID-19. Repertoires were generated with immunoSEQ multiplex PCR, while TCRdb's copy carries only in-frame clones and drops some. The data contain tens of thousands of clones, roughly nine tenths of them seen just once; the ten biggest clones take up more than 20%. The sequencing input was peripheral blood. The receptors were gathered from a woman aged 80 or over in a cohort sampled during active or convalescent COVID-19. The CDR3 runs from the conserved cysteine through the conserved F or W. A D gene is named only where the DNA matches it firmly. Some rows mark clone size as missing; the rest say once, few, many or name a class of expanded clone.

length: 14; D: TRBD2; size: .; V: TRBV6-2/TRBV6-3; J: TRBJ2-4; CDR3: CASSASGRSNIQYF; DNA: TGTGCCAGCAGCGCCAGCGGGAGATCAAACATTCAGTACTTC
length: 14; D: .; size: .; V: TRBV5-1; J: TRBJ2-7; CDR3: CASSLATGSYEQYF; DNA: TGCGCCAGCAGCTTGGCTACGGGATCCTACGAGCAGTACTTC
length: 11; D: .; size: .; V: TRBV5-6; J: TRBJ2-3; CDR3: CASSLADTQYF; DNA: TGTGCCAGCAGCTTGGCTGATACGCAGTATTTT
length: 14; D: TRBD2; size: .; V: TRBV20-1; J: TRBJ2-7; CDR3: CSASNQRGAGEQYF; DNA: TGCAGTGCTAGTAACCAGCGGGGAGCCGGCGAGCAGTACTTC
length: 15; D: .; size: .; V: TRBV7-9; J: TRBJ1-4; CDR3: CASAPYLGGEEKLFF; DNA: TGTGCCAGCGCGCCTTACTTGGGGGGAGAGGAAAAACTGTTTTTT
length: 13; D: TRBD1; size: few; V: TRBV11-2; J: TRBJ2-1; CDR3: CASSLGQGSEQFF; DNA: TGTGCCAGCAGCTTGGGACAGGGAAGTGAGCAGTTCTTC
length: 11; D: .; size: .; V: TRBV7-9; J: TRBJ1-1; CDR3: CASSSAGAPFF; DNA: TGTGCCAGCAGCTCCGCTGGGGCCCCTTTCTTT
length: 14; D: .; size: .; V: TRBV5-1; J: TRBJ2-5; CDR3: CASSLAQPQETQYF; DNA: TGCGCCAGCAGCTTGGCACAGCCGCAAGAGACCCAGTACTTC
length: 14; D: .; size: .; V: TRBV5-5; J: TRBJ2-2; CDR3: CASSLDRDNRELFF; DNA: TGTGCCAGCAGCTTGGACAGGGACAACCGGGAGCTGTTTTTT
length: 14; D: TRBD1; size: .; V: TRBV6-4; J: TRBJ2-1; CDR3: CASSGEGTVDEQFF; DNA: TGTGCCAGCAGTGGGGAAGGGACAGTCGATGAGCAGTTCTTC
length: 13; D: TRBD1; size: .; V: TRBV24-1; J: TRBJ2-2; CDR3: CATRPGGTGELFF; DNA: TGTGCCACCAGACCAGGGGGCACCGGGGAGCTGTTTTTT
length: 15; D: .; size: .; V: TRBV3-1/TRBV3-2; J: TRBJ1-1; CDR3: CASSQGWETNPEAFF; DNA: TGTGCCAGCAGCCAAGGCTGGGAGACAAACCCTGAAGCTTTCTTT
length: 17; D: TRBD1; size: .; V: TRBV7-9; J: TRBJ1-5; CDR3: CASSLGQGEVVNQPQHF; DNA: TGTGCCAGCAGCTTAGGACAGGGGGAGGTCGTGAATCAGCCCCAGCATTTT
length: 15; D: TRBD2; size: .; V: TRBV19; J: TRBJ2-5; CDR3: CASTRGLAGGETQYF; DNA: TGTGCCAGTACCCGAGGACTAGCGGGGGGAGAGACCCAGTACTTC
length: 14; D: .; size: .; V: TRBV5-1; J: TRBJ1-5; CDR3: CASSLVAGSEPQHF; DNA: TGCGCCAGCAGCTTGGTCGCGGGATCGGAGCCCCAGCATTTT
length: 16; D: .; size: few; V: TRBV5-1; J: TRBJ2-1; CDR3: CASSETAGALFNEQFF; DNA: TGCGCCAGCAGCGAAACGGCGGGGGCCCTCTTTAATGAGCAGTTCTTC
length: 17; D: TRBD2; size: once; V: TRBV11-3; J: TRBJ2-5; CDR3: CASSLDRTSGYQETQYF; DNA: TGTGCCAGCAGCTTAGATCGGACTAGCGGGTACCAAGAGACCCAGTACTTC
length: 15; D: .; size: once; V: TRBV9; J: TRBJ2-1; CDR3: CASSVAGASYNEQFF; DNA: TGTGCCAGCAGCGTAGCAGGGGCCTCCTACAATGAGCAGTTCTTC
length: 15; D: .; size: once; V: TRBV4-3; J: TRBJ1-1; CDR3: CASSPKQRVITEAFF; DNA: TGCGCCAGCAGCCCCAAACAGAGGGTTATCACTGAAGCTTTCTTT
length: 16; D: TRBD1; size: .; V: TRBV4-3; J: TRBJ2-7; CDR3: CASSQDRTGVYYEQYF; DNA: TGCGCCAGCAGCCAAGATCGGACAGGGGTGTACTACGAGCAGTACTTC
length: 16; D: TRBD1; size: .; V: TRBV7-2; J: TRBJ1-3; CDR3: CASSLNQGASGNTIYF; DNA: TGTGCCAGCAGCTTAAATCAGGGGGCGTCTGGAAACACCATATATTTT
length: 18; D: TRBD1; size: once; V: TRBV7-2; J: TRBJ1-1; CDR3: CASSSITETGGMNTEAFF; DNA: TGTGCCAGCAGCTCCATAACCGAGACAGGGGGCATGAACACTGAAGCTTTCTTT
length: 13; D: TRBD1; size: .; V: TRBV5-4; J: TRBJ2-7; CDR3: CASRGDRDYEQYF; DNA: TGTGCCAGCAGGGGGGACAGGGACTACGAGCAGTACTTC
length: 16; D: TRBD1; size: .; V: TRBV7-2; J: TRBJ1-1; CDR3: CASSPDRVRMNTEAFF; DNA: TGTGCCAGCAGCCCAGACAGGGTTAGGATGAACACTGAAGCTTTCTTT
length: 16; D: .; size: .; V: TRBV5-1; J: TRBJ2-5; CDR3: CASRSVERLYQETQYF; DNA: TGCGCCAGCAGAAGCGTCGAAAGACTCTACCAAGAGACCCAGTACTTC
length: 16; D: .; size: .; V: TRBV15; J: TRBJ1-2; CDR3: CATSREGIGAPYGYTF; DNA: TGTGCCACCAGCAGGGAGGGTATCGGGGCCCCCTATGGCTACACCTTC
length: 15; D: .; size: .; V: TRBV6-4; J: TRBJ2-1; CDR3: CASSDGGGSYNEQFF; DNA: TGTGCCAGCAGTGACGGCGGGGGCTCGTACAATGAGCAGTTCTTC